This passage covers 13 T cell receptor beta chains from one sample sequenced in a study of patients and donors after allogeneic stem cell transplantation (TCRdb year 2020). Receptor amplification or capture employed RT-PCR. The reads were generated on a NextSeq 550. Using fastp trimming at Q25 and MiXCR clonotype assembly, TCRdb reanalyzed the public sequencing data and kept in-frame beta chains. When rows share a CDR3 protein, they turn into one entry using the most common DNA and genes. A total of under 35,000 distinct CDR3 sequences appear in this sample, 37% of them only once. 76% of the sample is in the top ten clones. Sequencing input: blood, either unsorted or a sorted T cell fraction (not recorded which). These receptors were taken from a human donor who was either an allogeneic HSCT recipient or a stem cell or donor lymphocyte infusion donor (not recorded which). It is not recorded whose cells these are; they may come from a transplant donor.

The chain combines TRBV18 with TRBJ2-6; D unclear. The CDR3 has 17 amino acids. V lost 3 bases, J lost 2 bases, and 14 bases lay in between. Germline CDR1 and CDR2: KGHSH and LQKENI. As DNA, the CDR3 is TGTGCCAGCTCACCCCGACAAGTCTTAGCTGGGGCCAACGTCCTGACTTTC. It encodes CASSPRQVLAGANVLTF. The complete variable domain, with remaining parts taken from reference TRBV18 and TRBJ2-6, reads NAGVMQNPRHLVRRRGQEARLRCSPMKGHSHVYWYRQLPEEGLKFMVYLQKENIIDESGMPKERFSAEFPKEGPSILRIQQVVRGDSAAYFCASSPRQVLAGANVLTFGAGSRLTVL.

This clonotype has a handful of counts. As DNA, the CDR3 is TGCAGCACAGTTCGGGGAGCTAACTATGGCTACACCTTC. It codes for CSTVRGANYGYTF. The V and J genes are TRBV29-1 and TRBJ1-2, with D hard to call. The V end lost 8 bases, the J end lost 0 bases, and 13 bases lay between the germline ends. The CDR3 consists of 13 residues. CDR1 is SQVTM and CDR2 is ANQGSEA in the germline V gene.

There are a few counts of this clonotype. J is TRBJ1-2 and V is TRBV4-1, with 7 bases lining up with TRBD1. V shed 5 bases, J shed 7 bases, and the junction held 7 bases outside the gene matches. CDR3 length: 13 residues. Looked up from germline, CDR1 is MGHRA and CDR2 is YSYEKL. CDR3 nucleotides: TGCGCCAGCAGCTCCCAGGGGGTTGGTGGCTACACCTTC. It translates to CASSSQGVGGYTF.

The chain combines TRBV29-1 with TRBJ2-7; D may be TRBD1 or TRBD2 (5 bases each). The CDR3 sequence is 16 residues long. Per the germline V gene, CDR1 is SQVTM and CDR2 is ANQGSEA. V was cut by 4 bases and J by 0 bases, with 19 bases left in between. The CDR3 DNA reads TGCAGCGTTGCTGGCAGGGAGCCCCATAACTCCTACGAGCAGTACTTC. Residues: CSVAGREPHNSYEQYF.

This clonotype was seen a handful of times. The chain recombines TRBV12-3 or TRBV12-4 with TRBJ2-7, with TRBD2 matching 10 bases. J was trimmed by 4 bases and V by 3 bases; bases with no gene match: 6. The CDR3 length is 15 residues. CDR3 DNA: TGTGCCAGCAGTTTCCAGCGGGAGGGTGATTACGAGCAGTACTTC. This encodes CASSFQREGDYEQYF.

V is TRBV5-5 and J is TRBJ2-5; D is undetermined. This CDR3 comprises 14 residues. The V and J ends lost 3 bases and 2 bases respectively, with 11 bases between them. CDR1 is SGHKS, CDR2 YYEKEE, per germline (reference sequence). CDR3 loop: CASSSTPLQETQYF. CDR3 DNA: TGTGCCAGCAGCTCCACCCCCCTTCAAGAGACCCAGTACTTC.

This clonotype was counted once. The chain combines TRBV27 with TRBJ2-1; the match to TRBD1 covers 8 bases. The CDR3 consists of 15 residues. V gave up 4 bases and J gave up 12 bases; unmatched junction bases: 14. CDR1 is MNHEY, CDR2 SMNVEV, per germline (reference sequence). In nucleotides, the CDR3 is TGTGCCAGCAGTTCAATTGGGACAGGTTTCGGCGGGCAGTTCTTC. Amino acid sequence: CASSSIGTGFGGQFF.

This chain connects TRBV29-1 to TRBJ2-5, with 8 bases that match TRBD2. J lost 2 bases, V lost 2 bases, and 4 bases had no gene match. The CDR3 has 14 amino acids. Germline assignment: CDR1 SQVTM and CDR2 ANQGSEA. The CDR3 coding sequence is TGCAGCGTTGAATCGGTAGCGGGACAAGAGACCCAGTACTTC. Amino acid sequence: CSVESVAGQETQYF.

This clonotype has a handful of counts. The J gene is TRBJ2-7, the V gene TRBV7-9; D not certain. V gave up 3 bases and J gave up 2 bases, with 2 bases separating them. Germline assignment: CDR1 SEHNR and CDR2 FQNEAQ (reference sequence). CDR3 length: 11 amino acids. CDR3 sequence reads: CASSFAYEQYF. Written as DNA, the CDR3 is TGTGCCAGCAGCTTTGCCTACGAGCAGTACTTC.

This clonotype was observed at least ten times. CDR3 bases: TGTGCCAGCAGCTTCGCGGGGAGCCTTGGTCTGAACACTGAAGCTTTCTTT. The encoded protein is CASSFAGSLGLNTEAFF. The rearrangement uses TRBV7-8 and TRBJ1-1; D is unclear. The CDR3 is made up of 17 amino acids. Per the germline V gene, CDR1 is SGHVS and CDR2 is FQNEAQ. The V end lost 3 bases, the J end lost 0 bases, and 17 bases lay between the germline ends.

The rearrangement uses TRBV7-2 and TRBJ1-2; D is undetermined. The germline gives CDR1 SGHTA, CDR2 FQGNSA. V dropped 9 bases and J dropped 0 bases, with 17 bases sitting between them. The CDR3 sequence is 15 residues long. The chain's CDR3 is CASIWVGFANYGYTF. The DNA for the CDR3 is TGTGCCAGTATCTGGGTGGGGTTCGCTAACTATGGCTACACCTTC.

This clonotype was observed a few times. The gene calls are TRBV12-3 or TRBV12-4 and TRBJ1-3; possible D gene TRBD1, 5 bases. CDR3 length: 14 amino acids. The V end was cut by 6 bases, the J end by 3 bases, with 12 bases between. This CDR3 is CASRPSGGGNTIYF. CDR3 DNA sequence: TGTGCCAGCAGGCCCAGCGGGGGTGGAAACACCATATATTTT.

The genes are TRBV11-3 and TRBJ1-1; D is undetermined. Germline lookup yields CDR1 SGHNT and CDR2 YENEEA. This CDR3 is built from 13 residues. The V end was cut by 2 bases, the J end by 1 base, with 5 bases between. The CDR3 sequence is CASSLRANTEAFF. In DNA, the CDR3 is TGTGCCAGCAGCTTACGGGCGAACACTGAAGCTTTCTTT.